The clone carrying this T cell receptor (beta chain) occurred many times. Trimming left V 0 bases short and J 2 bases short, with 8 bases between. CDR1 SGHKS and CDR2 YYEKEE come from the germline V gene (reference sequence). The CDR3 length is 14 residues. This entry belongs to a study of neurological immune-mediated disorders. TCRdb re-derived calls from the 5' RACE reads in MiXCR, one entry per CDR3 protein. The data hold approximately 30,000 distinct CDR3 sequences, with 15% observed a single time. This sequence was found in a man in his 70s in good health. Input material: PBMCs. The chain employs TRBV5-5 and TRBJ1-2, with D maybe TRBD1 (6 bases). CDR3 in amino acids: CASSLGQGNYGYTF. The CDR3 DNA follows: TGTGCCAGCAGCTTGGGGCAGGGGAACTATGGCTACACCTTC.